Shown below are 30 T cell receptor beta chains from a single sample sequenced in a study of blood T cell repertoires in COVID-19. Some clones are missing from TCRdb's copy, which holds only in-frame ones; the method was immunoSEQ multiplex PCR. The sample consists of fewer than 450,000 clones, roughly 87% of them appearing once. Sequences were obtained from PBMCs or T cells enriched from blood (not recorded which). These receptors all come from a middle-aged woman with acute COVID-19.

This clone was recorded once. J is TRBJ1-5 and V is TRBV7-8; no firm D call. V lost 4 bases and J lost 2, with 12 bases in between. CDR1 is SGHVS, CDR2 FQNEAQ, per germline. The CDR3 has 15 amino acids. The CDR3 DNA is TGTGCCAGCAGCTCCCAGACCGGGGGCAATCAGCCCCAGCATTTT. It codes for CASSSQTGGNQPQHF. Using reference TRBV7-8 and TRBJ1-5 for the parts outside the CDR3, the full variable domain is GAGVSQSPRYKVAKRGQDVALRCDPISGHVSLFWYQQALGQGPEFLTYFQNEAQLDKSGLPSDRFFAERPEGSVSTLKIQRTQQEDSAVYLCASSSQTGGNQPQHFGDGTRLSIL.

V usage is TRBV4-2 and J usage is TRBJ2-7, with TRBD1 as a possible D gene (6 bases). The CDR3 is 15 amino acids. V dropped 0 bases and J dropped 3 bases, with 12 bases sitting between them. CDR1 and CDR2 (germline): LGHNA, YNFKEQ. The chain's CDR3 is CASSQDAVGGYEQYF. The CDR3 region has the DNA TGTGCCAGCAGCCAAGACGCGGTAGGGGGCTACGAGCAGTACTTC.

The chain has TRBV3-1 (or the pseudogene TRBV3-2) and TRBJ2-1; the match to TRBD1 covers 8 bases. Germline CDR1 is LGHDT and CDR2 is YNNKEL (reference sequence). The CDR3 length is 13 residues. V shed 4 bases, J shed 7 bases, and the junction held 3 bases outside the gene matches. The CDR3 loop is CASSLRQGNEQFF. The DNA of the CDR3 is TGTGCCAGCAGCCTTAGACAGGGGAATGAGCAGTTCTTC.

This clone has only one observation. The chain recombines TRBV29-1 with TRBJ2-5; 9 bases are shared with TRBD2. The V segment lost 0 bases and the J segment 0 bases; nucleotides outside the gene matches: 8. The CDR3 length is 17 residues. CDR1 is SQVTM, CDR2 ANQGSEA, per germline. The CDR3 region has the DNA TGCAGCGTTGAAGATCAGCGCCTAGCGGGGAACCAAGAGACCCAGTACTTC. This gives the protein CSVEDQRLAGNQETQYF.

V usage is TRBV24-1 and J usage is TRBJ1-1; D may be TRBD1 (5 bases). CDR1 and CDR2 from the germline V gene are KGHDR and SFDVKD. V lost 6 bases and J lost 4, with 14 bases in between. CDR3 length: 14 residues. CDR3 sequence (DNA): TGTGCCACCAGTCCCGCAGGGTCCCCCACTGAAGCTTTCTTT. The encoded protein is CATSPAGSPTEAFF.

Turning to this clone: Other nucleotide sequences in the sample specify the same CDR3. CDR3 in DNA: TGCAGCGTTGAAGACCCTTCCTATGGCTACACCTTC. Translating gives CSVEDPSYGYTF. This rearrangement joins TRBV29-1 to TRBJ1-2, with D uncertain. Germline values: CDR1 SQVTM, CDR2 ANQGSEA. The CDR3 loop spans 12 amino acids. V was cut by 0 bases and J by 4 bases, with 6 bases left in between.

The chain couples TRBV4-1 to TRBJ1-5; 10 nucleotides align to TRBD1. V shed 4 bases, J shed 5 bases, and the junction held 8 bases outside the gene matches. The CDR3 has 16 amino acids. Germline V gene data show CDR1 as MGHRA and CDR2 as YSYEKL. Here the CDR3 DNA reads TGCGCCAGCAGCCGCATCGGGGGGACAGGGGATCAGCCCCAGCATTTT. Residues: CASSRIGGTGDQPQHF.

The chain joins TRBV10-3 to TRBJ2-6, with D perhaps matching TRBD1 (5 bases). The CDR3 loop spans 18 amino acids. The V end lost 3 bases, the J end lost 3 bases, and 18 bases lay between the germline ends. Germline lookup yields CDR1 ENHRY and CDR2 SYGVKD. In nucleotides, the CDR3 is TGTGCCATCAGTGATCAGGGAAGTATGAGTGTTGGGGCCAACGTCCTGACTTTC. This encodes CAISDQGSMSVGANVLTF.

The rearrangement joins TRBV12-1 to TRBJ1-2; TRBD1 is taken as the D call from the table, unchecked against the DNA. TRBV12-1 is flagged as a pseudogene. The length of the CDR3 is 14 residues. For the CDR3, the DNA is TGTGCCAGCAGCCCCCTGACACTGACCTATGGCTACACCTTC. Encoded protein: CASSPLTLTYGYTF.

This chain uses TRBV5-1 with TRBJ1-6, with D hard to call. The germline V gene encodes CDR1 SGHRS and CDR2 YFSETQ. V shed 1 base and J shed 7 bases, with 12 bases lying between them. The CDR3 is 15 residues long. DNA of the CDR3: TGCGCCAGCAGCTTGTCTGGCCGGGAAAATTCACCCCTCCACTTT. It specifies CASSLSGRENSPLHF.

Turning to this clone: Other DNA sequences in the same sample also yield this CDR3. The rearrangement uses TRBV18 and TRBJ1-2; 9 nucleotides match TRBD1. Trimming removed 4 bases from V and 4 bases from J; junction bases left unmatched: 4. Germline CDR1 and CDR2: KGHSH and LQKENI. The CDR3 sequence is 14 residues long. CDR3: CASSQGQGPYGYTF. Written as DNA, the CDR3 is TGTGCCAGCTCACAGGGACAGGGCCCCTATGGCTACACCTTC.

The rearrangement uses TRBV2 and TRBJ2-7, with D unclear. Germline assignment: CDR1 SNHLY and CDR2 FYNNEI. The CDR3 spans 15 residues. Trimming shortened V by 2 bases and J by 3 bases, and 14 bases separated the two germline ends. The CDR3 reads CASSETGEQSYEQYF. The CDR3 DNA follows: TGTGCCAGCAGTGAAACCGGCGAACAGAGCTACGAGCAGTACTTC.

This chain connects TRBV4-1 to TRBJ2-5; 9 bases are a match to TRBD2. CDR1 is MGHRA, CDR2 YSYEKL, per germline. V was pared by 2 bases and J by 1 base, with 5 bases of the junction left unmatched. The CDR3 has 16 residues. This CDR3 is CASSQFLAGTQETQYF. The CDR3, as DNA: TGCGCCAGCAGCCAATTTCTAGCGGGGACCCAAGAGACCCAGTACTTC.

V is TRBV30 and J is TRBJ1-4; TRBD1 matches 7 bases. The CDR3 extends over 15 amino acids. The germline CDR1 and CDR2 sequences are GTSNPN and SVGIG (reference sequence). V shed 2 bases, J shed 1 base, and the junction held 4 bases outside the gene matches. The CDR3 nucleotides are TGTGCCTGGAGTCCTCGACAGGGAACTAATGAAAAACTGTTTTTT. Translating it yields CAWSPRQGTNEKLFF.

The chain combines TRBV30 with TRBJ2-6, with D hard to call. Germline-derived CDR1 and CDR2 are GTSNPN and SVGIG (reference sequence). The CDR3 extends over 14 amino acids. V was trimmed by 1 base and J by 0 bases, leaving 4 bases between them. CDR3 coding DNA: TGTGCCTGGAGTGCAGGCTCTGGGGCCAACGTCCTGACTTTC. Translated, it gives CAWSAGSGANVLTF.

The CDR3 DNA reads as TGTGCCAGCAGCCAAATGGGACAGGGCTACGAGCAGTACTTC. Protein product: CASSQMGQGYEQYF. The chain has TRBV14 and TRBJ2-7; 9 nucleotides align to TRBD1. V gave up 2 bases and J gave up 3 bases; unmatched junction bases: 2. The CDR3 loop spans 14 amino acids. Germline-derived CDR1 and CDR2 are SGHDN and FVKESK.

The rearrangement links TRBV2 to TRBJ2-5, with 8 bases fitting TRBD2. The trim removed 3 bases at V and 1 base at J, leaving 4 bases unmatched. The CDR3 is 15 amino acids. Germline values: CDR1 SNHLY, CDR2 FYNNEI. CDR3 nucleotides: TGTGCCAGCAGTGACTTGCGGGGGGTCCAAGAGACCCAGTACTTC. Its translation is CASSDLRGVQETQYF.

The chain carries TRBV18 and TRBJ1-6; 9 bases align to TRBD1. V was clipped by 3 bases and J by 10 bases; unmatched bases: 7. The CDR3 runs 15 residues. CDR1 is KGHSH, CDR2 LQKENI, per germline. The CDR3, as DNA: TGTGCCAGCTCACCGGCCGGACAGGGGCAGTCACCCCTCCACTTT. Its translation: CASSPAGQGQSPLHF.

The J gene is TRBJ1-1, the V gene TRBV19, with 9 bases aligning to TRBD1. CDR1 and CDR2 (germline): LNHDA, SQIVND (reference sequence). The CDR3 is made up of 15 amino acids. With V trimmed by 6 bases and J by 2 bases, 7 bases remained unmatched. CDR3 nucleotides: TGTGCCAGTAGGGCGGACAGGGGAACTAACACTGAAGCTTTCTTT. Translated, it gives CASRADRGTNTEAFF.

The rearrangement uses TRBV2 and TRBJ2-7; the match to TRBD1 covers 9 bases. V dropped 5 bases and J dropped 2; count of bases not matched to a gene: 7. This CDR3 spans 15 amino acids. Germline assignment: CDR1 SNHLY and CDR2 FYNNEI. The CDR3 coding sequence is TGTGCCAGCAGTTCTGACAGGGGGATTGCCTACGAGCAGTACTTC. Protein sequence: CASSSDRGIAYEQYF.

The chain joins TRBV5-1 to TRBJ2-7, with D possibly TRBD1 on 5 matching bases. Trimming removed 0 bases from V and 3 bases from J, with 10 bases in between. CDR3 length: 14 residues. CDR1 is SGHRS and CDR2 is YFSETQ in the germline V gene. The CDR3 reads CASSLGQDIYEQYF. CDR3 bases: TGCGCCAGCAGCTTGGGTCAGGACATCTACGAGCAGTACTTC.

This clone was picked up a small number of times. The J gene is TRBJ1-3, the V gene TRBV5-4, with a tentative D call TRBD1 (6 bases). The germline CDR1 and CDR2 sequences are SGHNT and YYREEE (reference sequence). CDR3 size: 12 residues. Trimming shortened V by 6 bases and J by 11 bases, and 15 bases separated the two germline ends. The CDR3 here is CASNGGAMAIYF. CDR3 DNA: TGTGCCAGCAACGGGGGGGCGATGGCCATATATTTT.

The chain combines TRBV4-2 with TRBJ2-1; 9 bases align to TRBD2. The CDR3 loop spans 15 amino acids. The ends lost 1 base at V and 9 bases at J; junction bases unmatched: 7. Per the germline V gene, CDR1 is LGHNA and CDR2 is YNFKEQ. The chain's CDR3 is CASSQAVAGVGEQFF. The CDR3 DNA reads TGTGCCAGCAGCCAAGCGGTAGCGGGGGTTGGTGAGCAGTTCTTC.

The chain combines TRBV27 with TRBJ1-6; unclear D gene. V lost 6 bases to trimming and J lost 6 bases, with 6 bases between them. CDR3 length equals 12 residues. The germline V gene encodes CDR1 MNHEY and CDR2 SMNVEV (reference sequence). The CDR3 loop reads CASRRSNSPLHF. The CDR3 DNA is TGTGCCAGCAGACGCAGTAATTCACCCCTCCACTTT.

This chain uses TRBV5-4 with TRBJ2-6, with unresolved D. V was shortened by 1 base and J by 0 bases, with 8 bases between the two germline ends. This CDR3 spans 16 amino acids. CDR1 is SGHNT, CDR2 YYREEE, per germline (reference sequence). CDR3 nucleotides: TGTGCCAGCAGCTTGATGTCCTTCTCTGGGGCCAACGTCCTGACTTTC. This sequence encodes CASSLMSFSGANVLTF.

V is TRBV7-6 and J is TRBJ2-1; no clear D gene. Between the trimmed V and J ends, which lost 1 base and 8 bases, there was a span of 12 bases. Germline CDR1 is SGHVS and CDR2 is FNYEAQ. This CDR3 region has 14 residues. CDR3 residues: CASSLGALWDEQFF. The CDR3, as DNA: TGTGCCAGCAGCTTAGGGGCGCTTTGGGATGAGCAGTTCTTC.

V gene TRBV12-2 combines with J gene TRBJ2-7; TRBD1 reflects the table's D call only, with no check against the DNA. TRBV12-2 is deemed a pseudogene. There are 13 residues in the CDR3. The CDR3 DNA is TGTGCAAGTCGCCTGAAGTCAGTCTACGAGCAGTACTTC. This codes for CASRLKSVYEQYF.

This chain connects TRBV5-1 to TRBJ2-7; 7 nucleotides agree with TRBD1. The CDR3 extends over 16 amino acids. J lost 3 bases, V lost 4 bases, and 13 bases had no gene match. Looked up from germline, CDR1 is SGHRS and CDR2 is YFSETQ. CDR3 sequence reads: CASSADLPGTDYEQYF. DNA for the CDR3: TGCGCCAGCAGCGCCGACCTACCTGGGACAGACTACGAGCAGTACTTC.

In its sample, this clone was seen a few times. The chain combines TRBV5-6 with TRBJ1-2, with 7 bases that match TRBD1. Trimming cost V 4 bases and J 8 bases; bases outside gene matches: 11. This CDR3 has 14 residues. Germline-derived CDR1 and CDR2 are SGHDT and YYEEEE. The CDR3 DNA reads TGTGCCAGCAGCCGAGGGACAGATTATACCGGCTACACCTTC. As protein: CASSRGTDYTGYTF.

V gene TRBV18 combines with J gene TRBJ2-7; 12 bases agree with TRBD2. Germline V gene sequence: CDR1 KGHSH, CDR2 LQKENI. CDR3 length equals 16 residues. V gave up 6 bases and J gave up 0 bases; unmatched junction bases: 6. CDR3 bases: TGTGCCAGCTCCCTACTAGCGGGGGGCCACTCCTACGAGCAGTACTTC. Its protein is CASSLLAGGHSYEQYF.